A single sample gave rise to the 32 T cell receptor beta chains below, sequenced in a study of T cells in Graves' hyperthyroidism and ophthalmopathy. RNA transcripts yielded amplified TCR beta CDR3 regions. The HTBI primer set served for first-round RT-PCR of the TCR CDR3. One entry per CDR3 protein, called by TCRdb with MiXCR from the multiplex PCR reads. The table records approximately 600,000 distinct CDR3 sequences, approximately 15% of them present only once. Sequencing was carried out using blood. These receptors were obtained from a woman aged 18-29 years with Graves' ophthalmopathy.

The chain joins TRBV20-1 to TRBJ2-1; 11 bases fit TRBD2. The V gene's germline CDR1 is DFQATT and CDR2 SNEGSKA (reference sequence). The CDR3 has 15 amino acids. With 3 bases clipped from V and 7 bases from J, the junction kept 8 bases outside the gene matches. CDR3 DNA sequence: TGCAGTGCTAGGTTAGCGGGAGGGGTTTGGAATGAGCAGTTCTTC. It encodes CSARLAGGVWNEQFF.

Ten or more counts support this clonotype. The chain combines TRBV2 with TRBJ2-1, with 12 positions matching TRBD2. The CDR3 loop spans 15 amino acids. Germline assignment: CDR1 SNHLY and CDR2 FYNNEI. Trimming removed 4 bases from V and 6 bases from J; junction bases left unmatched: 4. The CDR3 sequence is CASSAPSGRGNEQFF. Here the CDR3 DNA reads TGTGCCAGCAGTGCCCCTAGCGGGAGGGGCAATGAGCAGTTCTTC.

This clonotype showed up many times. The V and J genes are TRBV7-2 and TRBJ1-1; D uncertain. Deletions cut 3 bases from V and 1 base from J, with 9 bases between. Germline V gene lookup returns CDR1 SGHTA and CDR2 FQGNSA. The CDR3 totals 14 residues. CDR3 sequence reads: CASSLDYRNTEAFF. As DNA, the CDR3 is TGTGCCAGCAGCTTGGATTACAGGAACACTGAAGCTTTCTTT.

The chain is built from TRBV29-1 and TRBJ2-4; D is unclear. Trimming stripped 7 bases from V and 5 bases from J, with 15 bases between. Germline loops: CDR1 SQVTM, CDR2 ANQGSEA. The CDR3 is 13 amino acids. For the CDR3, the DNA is TGCAGCGCCGACTTGGGCCCCCAAAACATTCAGTACTTC. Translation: CSADLGPQNIQYF.

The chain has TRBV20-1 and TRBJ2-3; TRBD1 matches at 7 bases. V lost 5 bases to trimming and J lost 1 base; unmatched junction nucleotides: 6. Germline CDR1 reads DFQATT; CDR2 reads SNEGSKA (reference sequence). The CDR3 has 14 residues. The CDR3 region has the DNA TGCAGTGCTGTTGGACAGGCGCGCACAGATACGCAGTATTTT. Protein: CSAVGQARTDTQYF.

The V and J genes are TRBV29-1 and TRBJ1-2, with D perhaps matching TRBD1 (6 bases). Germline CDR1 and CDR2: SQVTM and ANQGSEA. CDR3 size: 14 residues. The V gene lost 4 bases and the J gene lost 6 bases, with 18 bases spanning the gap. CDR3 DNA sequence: TGCAGCGTTGCGCCGACTAAGGGGGGGGATGGCTACACCTTC. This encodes CSVAPTKGGDGYTF.

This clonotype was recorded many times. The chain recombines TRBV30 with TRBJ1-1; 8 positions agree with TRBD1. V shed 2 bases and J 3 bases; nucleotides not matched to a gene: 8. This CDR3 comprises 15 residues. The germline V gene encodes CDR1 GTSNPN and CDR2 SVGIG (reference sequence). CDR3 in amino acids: CAWSPLDRAYTEAFF. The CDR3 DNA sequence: TGTGCCTGGAGTCCGCTGGACAGGGCATACACTGAAGCTTTCTTT.

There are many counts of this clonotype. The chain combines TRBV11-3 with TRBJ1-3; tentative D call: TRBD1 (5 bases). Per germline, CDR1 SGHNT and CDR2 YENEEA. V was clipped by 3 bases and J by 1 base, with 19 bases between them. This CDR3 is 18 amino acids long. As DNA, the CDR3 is TGTGCCAGCAGCTTGGGACTAGTGCCAGCTCTGTCTGGAAACACCATATATTTT. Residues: CASSLGLVPALSGNTIYF.

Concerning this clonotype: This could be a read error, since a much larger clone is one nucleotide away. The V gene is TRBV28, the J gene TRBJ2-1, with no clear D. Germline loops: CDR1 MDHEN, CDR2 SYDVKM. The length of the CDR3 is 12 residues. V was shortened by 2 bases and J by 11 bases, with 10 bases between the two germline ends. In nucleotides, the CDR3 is TGTGCCAGCAGTTTAAGAATCGATAAGCAGTTCTTC. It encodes CASSLRIDKQFF.

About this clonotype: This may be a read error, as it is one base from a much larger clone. This CDR3 is CASSSGGRSEQFF. The DNA for the CDR3 is TGTGCCAGCAGCTCGGGGGGTAGGAGCGAGCAGTTCTTC. The chain recombines TRBV7-2 with TRBJ2-1, with TRBD2 identical over 7 bases. Germline-derived CDR1 and CDR2 are SGHTA and FQGNSA. The CDR3 runs to 13 residues. J was trimmed by 10 bases and V by 4 bases; bases with no gene match: 7.

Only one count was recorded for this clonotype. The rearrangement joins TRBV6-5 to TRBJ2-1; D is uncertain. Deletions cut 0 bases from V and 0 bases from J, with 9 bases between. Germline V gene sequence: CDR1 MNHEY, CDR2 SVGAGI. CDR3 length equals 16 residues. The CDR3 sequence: CASSYSEWSSYNEQFF. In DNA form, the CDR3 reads TGTGCCAGCAGTTACTCGGAGTGGAGCTCCTACAATGAGCAGTTCTTC.

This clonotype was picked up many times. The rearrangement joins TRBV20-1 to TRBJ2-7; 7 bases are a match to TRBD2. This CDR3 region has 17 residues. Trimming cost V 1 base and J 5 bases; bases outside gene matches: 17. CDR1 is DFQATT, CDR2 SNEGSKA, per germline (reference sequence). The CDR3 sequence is CSARGVLAVQSINEQYF. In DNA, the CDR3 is TGCAGTGCTAGAGGAGTCCTAGCGGTCCAATCAATCAACGAGCAGTACTTC.

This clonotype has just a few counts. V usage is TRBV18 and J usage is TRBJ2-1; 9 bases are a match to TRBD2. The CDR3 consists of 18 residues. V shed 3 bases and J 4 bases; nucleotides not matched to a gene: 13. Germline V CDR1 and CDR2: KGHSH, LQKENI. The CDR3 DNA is TGTGCCAGCTCACCGCGATTGGCTAGCGGGAACTCTTACAATGAGCAGTTCTTC. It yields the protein CASSPRLASGNSYNEQFF.

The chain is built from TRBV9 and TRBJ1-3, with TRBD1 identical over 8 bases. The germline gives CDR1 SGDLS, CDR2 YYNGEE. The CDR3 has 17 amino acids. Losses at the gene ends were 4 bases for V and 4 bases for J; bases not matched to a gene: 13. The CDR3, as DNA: TGTGCCAGCAGCTCGTCCCGGGACAGGTCCTCGGGAAACACCATATATTTT. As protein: CASSSSRDRSSGNTIYF.

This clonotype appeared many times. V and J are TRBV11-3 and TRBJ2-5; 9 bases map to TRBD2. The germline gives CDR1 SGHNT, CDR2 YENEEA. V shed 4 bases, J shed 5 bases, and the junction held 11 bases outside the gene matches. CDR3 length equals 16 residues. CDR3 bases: TGTGCCAGCAGCTCATATAGCGGGAGAGGGCAGGAGACCCAGTACTTC. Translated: CASSSYSGRGQETQYF.

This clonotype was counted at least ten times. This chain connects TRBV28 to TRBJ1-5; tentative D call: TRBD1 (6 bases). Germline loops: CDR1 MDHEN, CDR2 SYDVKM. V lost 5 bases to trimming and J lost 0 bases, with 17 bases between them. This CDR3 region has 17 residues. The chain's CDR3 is CASSPLWGPYSNQPQHF. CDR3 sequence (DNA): TGTGCCAGCAGTCCCCTATGGGGGCCGTATAGCAATCAGCCCCAGCATTTT.

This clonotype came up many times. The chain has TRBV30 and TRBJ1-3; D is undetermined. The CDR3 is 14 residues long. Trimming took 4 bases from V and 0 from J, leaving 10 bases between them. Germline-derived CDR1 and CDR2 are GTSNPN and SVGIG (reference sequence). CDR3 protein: CAWKARSSGNTIYF. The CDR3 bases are TGTGCCTGGAAGGCCCGGAGCTCTGGAAACACCATATATTTT.

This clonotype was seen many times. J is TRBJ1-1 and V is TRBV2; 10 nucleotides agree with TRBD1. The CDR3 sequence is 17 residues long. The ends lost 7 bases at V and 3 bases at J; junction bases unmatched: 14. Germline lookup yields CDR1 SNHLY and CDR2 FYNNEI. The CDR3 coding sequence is TGTGCCAGCATGACAGGGGGCAGGTTACGGTGGGACACTGAAGCTTTCTTT. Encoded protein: CASMTGGRLRWDTEAFF.

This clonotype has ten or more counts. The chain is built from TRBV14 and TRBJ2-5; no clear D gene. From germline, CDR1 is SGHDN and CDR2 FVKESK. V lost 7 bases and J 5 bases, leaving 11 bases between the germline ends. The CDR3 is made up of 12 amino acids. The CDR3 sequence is CASNLPGETQYF. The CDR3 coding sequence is TGTGCCAGCAACCTCCCCGGGGAGACCCAGTACTTC. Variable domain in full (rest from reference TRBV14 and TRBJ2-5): EAGVTQFPSHSVIEKGQTVTLRCDPISGHDNLYWYRRVMGKEIKFLLHFVKESKQDESGMPNNRFLAERTGGTYSTLKVQPAELEDSGVYFCASNLPGETQYFGPGTRLLVL.

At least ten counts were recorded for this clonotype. For the CDR3, the DNA is TGTGCCAGCAGCCAAGAGTGGGGAGACAGGGGAGGTGAAAAACTGTTTTTT. Its translation is CASSQEWGDRGGEKLFF. This chain joins TRBV3-1 and TRBJ1-4; 8 bases map to TRBD1. V shed 0 bases and J 7 bases; nucleotides not matched to a gene: 10. Germline V gene data show CDR1 as LGHDT and CDR2 as YNNKEL (reference sequence). The CDR3 extends over 17 amino acids.

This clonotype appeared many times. The CDR3 coding sequence is TGTGCCAGCACCATAGTCGGGCGGACCTACGAGCAGTACTTC. It codes for CASTIVGRTYEQYF. The chain carries TRBV6-2 or TRBV6-3 and TRBJ2-7; D gene uncertain. Germline V gene data show CDR1 as MNHEY and CDR2 as SVGEGT. V was trimmed by 7 bases and J by 2 bases, leaving 15 bases between them. CDR3 size: 14 residues.

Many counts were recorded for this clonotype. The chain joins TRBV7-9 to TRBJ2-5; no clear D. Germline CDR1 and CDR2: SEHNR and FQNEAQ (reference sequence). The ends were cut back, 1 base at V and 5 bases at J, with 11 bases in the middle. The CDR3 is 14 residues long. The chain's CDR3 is CASSLVSPPETQYF. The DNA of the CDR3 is TGTGCCAGCAGCTTAGTGAGCCCTCCGGAGACCCAGTACTTC.

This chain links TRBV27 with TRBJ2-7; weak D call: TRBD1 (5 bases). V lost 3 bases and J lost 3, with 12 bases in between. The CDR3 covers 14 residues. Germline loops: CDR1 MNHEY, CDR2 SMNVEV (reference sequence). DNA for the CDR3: TGTGCCAGCAGTTTTGAGCCCCAGGGCTACGAGCAGTACTTC. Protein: CASSFEPQGYEQYF.

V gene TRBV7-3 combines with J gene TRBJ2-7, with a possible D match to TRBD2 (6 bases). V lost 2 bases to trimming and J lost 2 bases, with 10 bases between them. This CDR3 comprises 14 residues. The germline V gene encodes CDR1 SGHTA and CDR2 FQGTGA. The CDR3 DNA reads TGTGCCAGCAGCTTAGACGGGAGACCCTACGAGCAGTACTTC. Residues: CASSLDGRPYEQYF. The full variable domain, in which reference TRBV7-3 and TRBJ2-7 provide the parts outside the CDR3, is GAGVSQTPSNKVTEKGKYVELRCDPISGHTALYWYRQSLGQGPEFLIYFQGTGAADDSGLPNDRFFAVRPEGSVSTLKIQRTERGDSAVYLCASSLDGRPYEQYFGPGTRLTVT.

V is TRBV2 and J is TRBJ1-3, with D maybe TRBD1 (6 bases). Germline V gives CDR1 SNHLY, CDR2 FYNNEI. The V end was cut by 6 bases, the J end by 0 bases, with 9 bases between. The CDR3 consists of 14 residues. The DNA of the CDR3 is TGTGCCAGCAGGGGACAAATCTCTGGAAACACCATATATTTT. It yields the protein CASRGQISGNTIYF.

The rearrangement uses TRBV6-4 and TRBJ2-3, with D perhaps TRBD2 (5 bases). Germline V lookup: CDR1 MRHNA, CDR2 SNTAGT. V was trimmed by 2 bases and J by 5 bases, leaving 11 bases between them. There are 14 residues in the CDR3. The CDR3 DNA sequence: TGTGCCAGCAGTGACCGGGGATTGGAAGATACGCAGTATTTT. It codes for CASSDRGLEDTQYF.

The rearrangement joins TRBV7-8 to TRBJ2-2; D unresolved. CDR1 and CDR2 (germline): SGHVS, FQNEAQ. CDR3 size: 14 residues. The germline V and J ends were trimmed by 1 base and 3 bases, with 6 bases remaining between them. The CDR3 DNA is TGTGCCAGCAGCTTAGACACTTACACCGGGGAGCTGTTTTTT. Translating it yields CASSLDTYTGELFF.

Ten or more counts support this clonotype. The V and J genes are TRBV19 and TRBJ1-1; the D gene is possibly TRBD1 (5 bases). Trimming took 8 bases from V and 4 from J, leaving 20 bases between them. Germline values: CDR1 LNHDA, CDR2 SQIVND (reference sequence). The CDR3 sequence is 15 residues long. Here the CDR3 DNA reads TGTGCCAGTTTCGATCCGGGGCGTATCGCCACTGAAGCTTTCTTT. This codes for CASFDPGRIATEAFF.

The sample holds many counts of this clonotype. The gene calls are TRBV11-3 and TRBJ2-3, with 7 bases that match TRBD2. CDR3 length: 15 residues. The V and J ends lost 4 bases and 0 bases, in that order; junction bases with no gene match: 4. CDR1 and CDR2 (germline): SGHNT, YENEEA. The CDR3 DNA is TGTGCCAGCAGCTCTCTAGCGGATAGCACAGATACGCAGTATTTT. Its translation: CASSSLADSTDTQYF. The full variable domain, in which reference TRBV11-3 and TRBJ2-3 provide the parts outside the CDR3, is EAGVVQSPRYKIIEKKQPVAFWCNPISGHNTLYWYLQNLGQGPELLIRYENEEAVDDSQLPKDRFSAERLKGVDSTLKIQPAELGDSAVYLCASSSLADSTDTQYFGPGTRLTVL.

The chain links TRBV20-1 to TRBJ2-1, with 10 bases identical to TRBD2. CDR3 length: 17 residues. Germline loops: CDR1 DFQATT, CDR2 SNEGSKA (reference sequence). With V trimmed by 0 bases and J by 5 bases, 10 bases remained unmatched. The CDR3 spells CSARDFSSGRKHNEQFF. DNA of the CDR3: TGCAGTGCTAGAGATTTTTCTAGCGGGAGAAAGCACAATGAGCAGTTCTTC.

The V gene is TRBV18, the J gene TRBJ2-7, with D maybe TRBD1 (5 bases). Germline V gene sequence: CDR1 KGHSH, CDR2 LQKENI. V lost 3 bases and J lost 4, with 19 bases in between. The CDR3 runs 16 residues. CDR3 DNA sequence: TGTGCCAGCTCACCTCCTAATACCCATGGACATTACGAGCAGTACTTC. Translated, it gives CASSPPNTHGHYEQYF.

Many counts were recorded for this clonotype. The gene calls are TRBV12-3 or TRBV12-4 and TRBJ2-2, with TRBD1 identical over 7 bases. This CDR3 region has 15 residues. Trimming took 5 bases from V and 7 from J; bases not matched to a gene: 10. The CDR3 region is CASSAPGTERGELFF. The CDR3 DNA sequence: TGTGCCAGCAGTGCACCCGGGACAGAACGCGGGGAGCTGTTTTTT.